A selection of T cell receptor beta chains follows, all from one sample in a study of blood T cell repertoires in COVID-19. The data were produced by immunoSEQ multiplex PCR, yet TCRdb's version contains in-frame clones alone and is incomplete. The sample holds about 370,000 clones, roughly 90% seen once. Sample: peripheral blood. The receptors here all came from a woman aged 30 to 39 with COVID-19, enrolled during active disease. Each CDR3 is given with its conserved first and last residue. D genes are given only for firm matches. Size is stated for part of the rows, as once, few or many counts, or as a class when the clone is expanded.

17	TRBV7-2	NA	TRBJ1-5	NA	TGTGCCAGCAGCCCAAAAGGAGGGGCTTACAGCAATCAGCCCCAGCATTTT	CASSPKGGAYSNQPQHF
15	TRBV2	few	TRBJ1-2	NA	TGTGCCAGCAGCAGCTCCAGAACAGCTAACTATGGCTACACCTTC	CASSSSRTANYGYTF
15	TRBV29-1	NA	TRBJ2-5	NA	TGCAGCGTTCGTGGCCTCTCAAAGTCCCAAGAGACCCAGTACTTC	CSVRGLSKSQETQYF
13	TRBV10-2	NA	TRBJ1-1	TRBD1	TGCGCCAGCAGGGGACAGGGATACACTGAAGCTTTCTTT	CASRGQGYTEAFF
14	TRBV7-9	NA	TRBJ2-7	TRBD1	TGTGCCAGCAGCCCAGGGAACAGGGGCTACGAGCAGTACTTC	CASSPGNRGYEQYF
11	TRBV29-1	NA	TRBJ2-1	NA	TGCAGCGTTGAAGACCTGAATGAGCAGTTCTTC	CSVEDLNEQFF
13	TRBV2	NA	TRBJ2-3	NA	TGTGCCAGCAATAGGGGGAGCACAGATACGCAGTATTTT	CASNRGSTDTQYF
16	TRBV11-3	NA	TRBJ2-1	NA	TGTGCCAGCAGCTCCCGGACAAACGTCCGATACAATGAGCAGTTCTTC	CASSSRTNVRYNEQFF
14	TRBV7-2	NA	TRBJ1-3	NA	TGTGCCAGCAGCCCCGGGAGCTCTGGAAACACCATATATTTT	CASSPGSSGNTIYF
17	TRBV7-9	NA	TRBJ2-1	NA	TGTGCCAGCAGCTTAGAGCAGACTAGTAATTCCTACAATGAGCAGTTCTTC	CASSLEQTSNSYNEQFF
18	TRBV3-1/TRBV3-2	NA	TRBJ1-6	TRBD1	TGTGCCAGCAGCGCGGGACAGGGGGAAGGAGGATATAATTCACCCCTCCACTTT	CASSAGQGEGGYNSPLHF
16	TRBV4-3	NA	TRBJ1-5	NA	TGCGCCAGCAGCCAAGATGCCAGGGGCCCCCAAGGGACCCAGCATTTT	CASSQDARGPQGTQHF
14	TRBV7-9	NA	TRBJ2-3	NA	TGTGCCAGCAGCTTCCTAGCGAGCACAGATACGCAGTATTTT	CASSFLASTDTQYF
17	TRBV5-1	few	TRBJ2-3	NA	TGCGCCAGCAGCTTGGCCGCGGGATCCCTACGCACAGATACGCAGTATTTT	CASSLAAGSLRTDTQYF
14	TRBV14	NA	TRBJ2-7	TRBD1	TGTGCCAGCAGCCAGCAGACAGGGGGTTACGAGCAGTACTTC	CASSQQTGGYEQYF
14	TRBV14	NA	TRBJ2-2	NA	TGTGCCAGCAGCCAGGGGCTGAACACCGGGGAGCTGTTTTTT	CASSQGLNTGELFF
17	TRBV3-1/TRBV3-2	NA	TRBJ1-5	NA	TGTGCCAGCAGTCTAGGCAGGGCCTCCTTTAGCAATCAGCCCCAGCATTTT	CASSLGRASFSNQPQHF
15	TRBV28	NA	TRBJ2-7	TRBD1	TGTGCCAGCAGTGACCCCGGGACAGTTGCCTACGAGCAGTACTTC	CASSDPGTVAYEQYF
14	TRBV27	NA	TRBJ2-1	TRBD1	TGTGCCAGCTCTGGACAGGGGCCTCTAGATGAGCAGTTCTTC	CASSGQGPLDEQFF
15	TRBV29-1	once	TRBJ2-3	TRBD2	TGCAGCGTTGCTAGCGGGGGAACTAGCACAGATACGCAGTATTTT	CSVASGGTSTDTQYF
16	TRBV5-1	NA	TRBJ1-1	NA	TGCGCCAGCAGCCCACCCCGGGGGGCTGGGAACACTGAAGCTTTCTTT	CASSPPRGAGNTEAFF
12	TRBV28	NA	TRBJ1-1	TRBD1	TGTGCCAGCAGACCCGGACAGGGAATGGCTTTCTTT	CASRPGQGMAFF
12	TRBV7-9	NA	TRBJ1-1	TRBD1	TGTGCCAGCAGTTTGACAGGGGAGGAGGCTTTCTTT	CASSLTGEEAFF
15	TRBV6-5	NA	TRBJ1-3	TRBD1	TGTGCCAGCAGTTCAGGGGGCGCGGAAGGAAACACCATATATTTT	CASSSGGAEGNTIYF
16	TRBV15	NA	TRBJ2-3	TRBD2	TGTGCCACCAGCAGAGGGGGGACTAGCGGGAGAGATACGCAGTATTTT	CATSRGGTSGRDTQYF
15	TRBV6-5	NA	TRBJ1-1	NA	TGTGCCAGCAGTTCATTCAGGGTCATCGGCACTGAAGCTTTCTTT	CASSSFRVIGTEAFF
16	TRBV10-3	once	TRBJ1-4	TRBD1	TGTGCCATCAGTGAGACGGGACAGGGAGGGGATGAAAAACTGTTTTTT	CAISETGQGGDEKLFF
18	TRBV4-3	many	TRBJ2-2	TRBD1	TGCGCCAGCAGCCAAGAGCGGTCCGGGGACAGACCCACCGGGGAGCTGTTTTTT	CASSQERSGDRPTGELFF
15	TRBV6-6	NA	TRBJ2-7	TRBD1	TGTGCCAGCAGCCGAGGACAGGGGCTAATCTACGAGCAGTACTTC	CASSRGQGLIYEQYF
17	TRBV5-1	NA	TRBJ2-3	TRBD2	TGCGCCAGCGACAGGTCGGGGGGACTAGCGATCACAGATACGCAGTATTTT	CASDRSGGLAITDTQYF
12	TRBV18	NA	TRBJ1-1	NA	TGTGCCAGCTCACGTACAGGGACTGAAGCTTTCTTT	CASSRTGTEAFF
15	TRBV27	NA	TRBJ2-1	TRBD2	TGTGCCAGCAGTTTACGGACTAGCGGGGGGAGTGAGCAGTTCTTC	CASSLRTSGGSEQFF
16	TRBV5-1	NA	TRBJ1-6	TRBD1	TGCGCCAGCAGCCCCGGGACAGCGATCTCCAATTCACCCCTCCACTTT	CASSPGTAISNSPLHF
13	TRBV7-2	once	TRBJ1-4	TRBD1	TGTGCCGGAGCGGGACAGGCTAATGAAAAACTGTTTTTT	CAGAGQANEKLFF
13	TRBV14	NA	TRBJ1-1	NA	TGTGCCAGCAGCCTCCTCAGGGCCACTGAAGCTTTCTTT	CASSLLRATEAFF
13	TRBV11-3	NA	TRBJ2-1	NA	TGTGCCAGCAGCTGGGGGGAGGTTAGTGAGCAGTTCTTC	CASSWGEVSEQFF
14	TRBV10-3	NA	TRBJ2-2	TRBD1	TGTGCCATCAGGGGACAGGGTAACACCGGGGAGCTGTTTTTT	CAIRGQGNTGELFF
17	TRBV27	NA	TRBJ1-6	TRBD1	TGTGCCAGCAGTCCAACCTTCTCAGGGGGTCGGGGTTCACCCCTCCACTTT	CASSPTFSGGRGSPLHF
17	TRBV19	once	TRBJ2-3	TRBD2	TGTGCCAGTTCCAAAACCGGGACTAGCGGCCGCACAGATACGCAGTATTTT	CASSKTGTSGRTDTQYF
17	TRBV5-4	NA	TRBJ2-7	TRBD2	TGTGCCAGCAGCCCGGGACTAGCGGGGGGGAGCTCCTACGAGCAGTACTTC	CASSPGLAGGSSYEQYF
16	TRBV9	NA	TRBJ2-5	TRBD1	TGTGCCAGCAGCCCAGGCCCGCGACAGGGGACACAGACCCAGTACTTC	CASSPGPRQGTQTQYF
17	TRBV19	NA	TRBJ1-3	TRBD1	TGTGCCAGTAGTAGCCAATTTCAGGGGGCCTCTGGAAACACCATATATTTT	CASSSQFQGASGNTIYF
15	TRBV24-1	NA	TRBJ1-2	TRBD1	TGTGCCACCAGTGATGCGGGACAGGGGGCGATTGGCTACACCTTC	CATSDAGQGAIGYTF
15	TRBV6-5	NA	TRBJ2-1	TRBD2	TGTGCCAGCAGTTACACAGCGGGAGTAGGAAATGAGCAGTTCTTC	CASSYTAGVGNEQFF
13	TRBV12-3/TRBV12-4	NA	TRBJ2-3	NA	TGTGCCAGCAGTTTAGCGCGGGCTAGCCGGCCGAATTTT	CASSLARASRPNF
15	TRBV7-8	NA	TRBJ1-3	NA	TGTGCCAGCAGCTTATGGGGGCCCGGAGGAAACACCATATATTTT	CASSLWGPGGNTIYF
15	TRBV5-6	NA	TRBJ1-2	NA	TGTGCCAGCAGCCCCGGGAGCCCAATGGGAAATGGCTACACCTTC	CASSPGSPMGNGYTF